This is a list of T cell receptor beta chains from one sample in a study of shared clonotypes between healthy human individuals. Assay used: immunoSEQ multiplex PCR; TCRdb lists only in-frame clones, some missing. Of fewer than 650,000 clones detected, about three quarters appear once; the ten largest clones hold over 10%. Input material: PBMCs. These TCRs come from a woman aged 35 to 49 in good health. Some clones in this sample may be carry-over from other donors' samples. CDR3s include the opening cysteine and the closing phenylalanine or tryptophan. A D gene is named only where the DNA matches it firmly. A clone size is listed for some rows: how often the clone was seen (once, few, many), or a class if it is expanded.

CDR3nt	CDR3aa	v_gene	j_gene	d_gene	abundance
TGTGCCAGCAGCCAACAGGGGTACACTGAAGCTTTCTTT	CASSQQGYTEAFF	TRBV9	TRBJ1-1	TRBD1	NA
TGTGCCAGTAGTACCAGACGGACTAGCAATCAGCCCCAGCATTTT	CASSTRRTSNQPQHF	TRBV19	TRBJ1-5	NA	NA
TGTGCCATCAGTGAGACAGGGTCTGGAAACATCATATATTTT	CAISETGSGNIIYF	TRBV10-3	TRBJ1-3	NA	NA
TGTGCCAGCAGCGTAGAGATAGCGGGAGTGAATGAGCAGTTCTTC	CASSVEIAGVNEQFF	TRBV9	TRBJ2-1	TRBD2	NA
TGTGCCAGCAGCCTGGGACGGGAGAACACTGAAGCTTTCTTT	CASSLGRENTEAFF	TRBV7-3	TRBJ1-1	NA	NA
TGTGCCAGCAGCTTATCCCAGGGTCAGCCCCAGCATTTT	CASSLSQGQPQHF	TRBV7-9	TRBJ1-5	NA	NA
TGTGCCAGTGGGGGGAGCGAGGATCAGCCCCAGCATTTT	CASGGSEDQPQHF	TRBV2	TRBJ1-5	NA	few
TGTGCCACCAGCAGAGATATTCGGGTTGGCGGGGAGCTGTTTTTT	CATSRDIRVGGELFF	TRBV15	TRBJ2-2	NA	NA
TGTGCCAGCAGCCCGGGCGGGACCAACACCGGGGAGCTGTTTTTT	CASSPGGTNTGELFF	TRBV7-2	TRBJ2-2	NA	NA
TGTGCCAGTAGGGGATCCTATAGCAATCAGCCCCAGCATTTT	CASRGSYSNQPQHF	TRBV19	TRBJ1-5	NA	NA
TGCGCCAGCAGCTTGGTGGGAGGGGGCACAGATACGCAGTATTTT	CASSLVGGGTDTQYF	TRBV5-1	TRBJ2-3	TRBD2	few
TGTGCCAGCAGCGCGGAGGGGGACAACACCGGGGAGCTGTTTTTT	CASSAEGDNTGELFF	TRBV6-5	TRBJ2-2	NA	NA
TGTGCCAGTAGTACAGTAGCGGGAGGGCACAATGAGCAGTTCTTC	CASSTVAGGHNEQFF	TRBV19	TRBJ2-1	TRBD2	NA
TGTGCCAGCAGCGAGAGGGGGGGGACTAGCGGGAGTCGGGATGAGCAGTTCTTC	CASSERGGTSGSRDEQFF	TRBV9	TRBJ2-1	TRBD2	NA
TGTGCCAGCAGCTTCGGAGGGGGTAACTATGGCTACACCTTC	CASSFGGGNYGYTF	TRBV7-3	TRBJ1-2	NA	NA
TGTGCCAGCTCATCGGGACTAGCGGGACCCTACGAGCAGTACTTC	CASSSGLAGPYEQYF	TRBV18	TRBJ2-7	TRBD2	NA
TGCGCCAGCAGTCCGGGGTTGGGAAACACCATATATTTT	CASSPGLGNTIYF	TRBV10-2	TRBJ1-3	NA	NA
TGTGCCAGCAGCTTAGCTGAGCGGGGGGCCCAGTACTTC	CASSLAERGAQYF	TRBV7-8	TRBJ2-5	TRBD2	NA
TGTGCCAGCAGCTTAGAGATGGGGTCGGTCCACGAGCAGTACTTC	CASSLEMGSVHEQYF	TRBV7-2	TRBJ2-7	NA	NA
TGTGCCTGGAGTCCGACAGGGGTCCATGAAAAACTGTTTTTT	CAWSPTGVHEKLFF	TRBV30	TRBJ1-4	TRBD1	NA
TGTGCCAGCAGCCAATCCAGGACTAGCGGGAGCTACAATGAGCAGTTCTTC	CASSQSRTSGSYNEQFF	TRBV5-8	TRBJ2-1	TRBD2	NA
TGCAGCGTTCATTCTGAGGTTGGCAATGAGCAGTTCTTC	CSVHSEVGNEQFF	TRBV29-1	TRBJ2-1	NA	NA
TGTGCCAGCAGCTTGGACCCAGGGAACGAGCAGTACTTC	CASSLDPGNEQYF	TRBV7-9	TRBJ2-7	NA	NA
TGCGCCAGCAGCCAAGATTTTATGCAGGGAAGTCTTCCGTCTGGGGCCAACGTCCTGACTTTC	CASSQDFMQGSLPSGANVLTF	TRBV4-3	TRBJ2-6	NA	NA
TGTGCCAGCAGCTCAGGGGGGGAAACTAATGAAAAACTGTTTTTT	CASSSGGETNEKLFF	TRBV11-3	TRBJ1-4	TRBD1	few
TGTGCCAGCAGCTTTGGGGGGGAGACCCAGTACTTC	CASSFGGETQYF	TRBV7-9	TRBJ2-5	NA	NA
TGTGCCAGTAGTATGCGGTCGGGAGCGGACGAGCAGTACTTC	CASSMRSGADEQYF	TRBV19	TRBJ2-7	NA	NA
TGTGCCAGCTCACCCTACTATAGCAATCAGCCCCAGCATTTT	CASSPYYSNQPQHF	TRBV18	TRBJ1-5	NA	NA
TGTGCCAGCAGCTTGGCCGGGACAGGGGGCCACTACGAGCAGTACTTC	CASSLAGTGGHYEQYF	TRBV5-5	TRBJ2-7	TRBD1	NA
TGTGCCAGCAGCTCGTCGGATGGAACTGAAGCTTTCTTT	CASSSSDGTEAFF	TRBV7-3	TRBJ1-1	NA	NA
TGTGCCAGTAGTAGGACCGTGAACACTGAAGCTTTCTTT	CASSRTVNTEAFF	TRBV19	TRBJ1-1	NA	NA
TGTGCCAGCAGTCCCACAGGGTACACAGATACGCAGTATTTT	CASSPTGYTDTQYF	TRBV28	TRBJ2-3	NA	NA
TGCGCCAGCAGCTTGGTGACTAGCGGGAACAATGAGCAGTTCTTC	CASSLVTSGNNEQFF	TRBV5-1	TRBJ2-1	TRBD2	NA
TGTGCCAGCAGTTTACCCGGAGGGGGGGAGACCCAGTACTTC	CASSLPGGGETQYF	TRBV28	TRBJ2-5	NA	NA
TGTGCCAGCAGCTTCGGGACTTACGGAAACACCATATATTTT	CASSFGTYGNTIYF	TRBV11-2	TRBJ1-3	NA	few
TGTGCCAGCAGATCTGACGTGGGCCTACGGGGCTCCTACGAGCAGTACTTC	CASRSDVGLRGSYEQYF	TRBV7-9	TRBJ2-7	NA	NA
TGCGCCAGCAGAGGCTACCCCGGGACAGGGCACCACGAGCAGTACTTC	CASRGYPGTGHHEQYF	TRBV5-1	TRBJ2-7	TRBD1	NA
TGCGCCAGCAGCCAAGAGTTCGCGGGAGATTTTAGTAGCACAGATACGCAGTATTTT	CASSQEFAGDFSSTDTQYF	TRBV4-1	TRBJ2-3	TRBD2	NA
TGTGCCAGCAGTGAGGCCAGGGCCGTAAATGAAAAACTGTTTTTT	CASSEARAVNEKLFF	TRBV2	TRBJ1-4	NA	NA
TGTGCCAGCAGACCCACTAGCGGGAAACGATATACGCAGTATTTT	CASRPTSGKRYTQYF	TRBV11-2	TRBJ2-3	TRBD2	NA
TGCGCCAGCAGCCAAGATAGGACGGCAGCTTATGGCTACACCTTC	CASSQDRTAAYGYTF	TRBV4-1	TRBJ1-2	NA	NA
TGTGCCAGCACTATCTCTTTCGACTATGGCTACACCTTC	CASTISFDYGYTF	TRBV28	TRBJ1-2	NA	NA
TGTGCCAGCAGCCCGCGGTTGAATAGCGGGATAAATGAGCAGTTCTTC	CASSPRLNSGINEQFF	TRBV7-6	TRBJ2-1	TRBD2	once
TGTGCCAGCAGTCGCACGGGACAGCCAAATGAAAAACTGTTTTTT	CASSRTGQPNEKLFF	TRBV9	TRBJ1-4	TRBD1	NA
TGTGCCAGCAGCTTAGCCGGCTTGGACGCCGGCTACACCTTC	CASSLAGLDAGYTF	TRBV7-9	TRBJ1-2	NA	NA
TGTGCCAGCAGTTCCCCCCGGGGAATTTTCTCCTACGAGCAGTACTTC	CASSSPRGIFSYEQYF	TRBV28	TRBJ2-7	NA	NA
TGTGCCAGCAGCTTTAGGGCAGTCGACTCCTACGAGCAGTACTTC	CASSFRAVDSYEQYF	TRBV11-2	TRBJ2-7	NA	once
TGTGCCAGCAGCGCGGGCCCAGGGACCTCCTACGAGCAGTACTTC	CASSAGPGTSYEQYF	TRBV9	TRBJ2-7	NA	NA